Detailed here is one TCR beta chain. Its antigen is as yet unknown. Vbeta (60) and Jbeta (13) primers were used in the PCR. Clones were read by immunoSEQ multiplex PCR, and TCRdb kept only the in-frame ones, dropping some. The sample includes more than 65,000 clones, around 67% seen only once; the top ten take about 6.9%. These data are taken from a study of cytomegalovirus exposure and HLA in healthy donors. Overall study results and limits: The authors reported that TCR beta sequences could predict HLA-A and HLA-B alleles. These predictions were accurate for most subjects in the first cohort. Three of the chains that were CMV-associated were confirmed in vitro to be specific for CMV antigens. CMV serostatus was the only immune exposure information that was available.

Germline loops: CDR1 LNHDA, CDR2 SQIVND (reference sequence). This CDR3 contains 16 residues. The V end was cut by 5 bases, the J end by 2 bases, with 15 bases between. The V call is TRBV19, the J call TRBJ2-2, with D possibly matching TRBD2 (6 bases). This clonotype originated in a woman in her forties or fifties in good health and CMV-seropositive. Input material: PBMCs. The CDR3 protein is CASSARWGTNTGELFF. CDR3 nucleotides: TGTGCCAGTAGTGCCCGTTGGGGGACTAACACCGGGGAGCTGTTTTTT.